This T cell receptor (beta chain) was captured by sequencing in a study of follicular helper T cells after annual influenza vaccination. Sequencing was performed with immunoSEQ multiplex PCR; in TCRdb, only in-frame clones are kept and a portion is missing. The profile shows roughly 7,000 clones, around four fifths of them singletons. As to this clone: What it binds is unknown.

Study-wide findings and caveats: Plasmablast frequency change correlated with clonality change in ICOS+CD38+ cTfh. Successive annual vaccinations recalled a recurrent oligoclonal ICOS+CD38+ cTfh response with influenza-specific clonotypes.

The J segment lost 4 bases and the V segment lost 7 bases, leaving 12 bases of the junction unmatched. This CDR3 spans 16 amino acids. The germline gives CDR1 WSHSY, CDR2 SAAADI. Regarding time point: 2015-2016 season, 7 days after influenza vaccination. This sample comprised CXCR5+ CD38- circulating T follicular helper cells from blood, obtained 7 days after influenza vaccination. The subset: circulating Tfh, non-naive CD4+CXCR5+PD-1+ (ICOS+CD38+ or ICOS-CD38-). The gene calls are TRBV10-2 and TRBJ2-3; 9 bases fit TRBD2. The source of this sequence is an adult who received the influenza vaccine. The CDR3 bases are TGCGCCAGCACCCGAACGTTAGCGGGAGCCCCAGATACGCAGTATTTT. It is translated as CASTRTLAGAPDTQYF.